The rows below give T cell receptor beta chains drawn from one sample of a study of shared clonotypes between healthy human individuals. The repertoire was sequenced with immunoSEQ multiplex PCR; TCRdb's copy has only in-frame clones and lacks some. The table records hundreds of thousands of clones, roughly 72% of them present only once. The specimen was PBMCs. These receptors were collected from a woman between 40 and 50 years old in good health. Some clones in this sample may be carry-over from other donors' samples. The CDR3 runs from the conserved cysteine through the conserved F or W. D genes are given only for firm matches. Clone size is not always given. Where it is, it says once, few, many or a class for expanded clones.

J gene,V gene,D gene,clone size,CDR3 length,CDR3 protein
TRBJ2-6,TRBV7-3,.,.,14,CASRWASGANVLTF
TRBJ1-2,TRBV29-1,.,.,11,CSVRVNYGYTF
TRBJ1-3,TRBV4-1,.,.,18,CASSRVPWDTVSGNTIYF
TRBJ2-5,TRBV30,TRBD2,once,15,CAWRLAGGVQETQYF
TRBJ2-3,TRBV7-3,.,.,15,CASSETDTSTDTQYF
TRBJ2-7,TRBV5-6,TRBD2,few,16,CASSFYPSGKSYEQYF
TRBJ1-1,TRBV19,.,.,15,CASSTRDGSGTEAFF
TRBJ1-1,TRBV10-3,.,.,13,CAIRRDMNTEAFF
TRBJ2-7,TRBV5-1,.,.,14,CASSLGTQGGEQYF
TRBJ1-4,TRBV5-1,TRBD1,.,15,CASGRDSEGLEKLFF
TRBJ2-3,TRBV13,TRBD2,.,17,CASSFTSTSGFTDTQYF
TRBJ2-3,TRBV5-5,.,once,14,CASSVNFGLVTQYF
TRBJ2-2,TRBV27,TRBD1,.,14,CASRATGGIGELFF
TRBJ1-3,TRBV30,.,.,14,CAWSPRESGNTIYF
TRBJ2-3,TRBV7-9,.,once,11,CASSLSDTQYF
TRBJ1-2,TRBV28,.,.,15,CASSEGGAPRYGYTF
TRBJ2-1,TRBV2,.,.,14,CASSARDSDNEQFF
TRBJ2-1,TRBV7-2,.,many,16,CASSSNRAGDYNEQFF
TRBJ1-4,TRBV27,TRBD1,.,15,CASSRGTVRGEKLFF